These 16 T cell receptor beta chains were all obtained from the same sample, sequenced in a study of T cell responses to AZD1222 COVID-19 vaccine. Produced via immunoSEQ multiplex PCR; TCRdb's table is partial and in-frame only. Of roughly 150,000 clones listed, 80% to 95% are singletons. This specimen consisted of peripheral blood, obtained on day 0 of AZD1222 vaccination. These receptors all stem from an adult in good health.

This clone showed up just once. The rearrangement links TRBV9 to TRBJ1-6; D not certain. The germline V gene encodes CDR1 SGDLS and CDR2 YYNGEE. Trimming took 4 bases from V and 4 from J, leaving 15 bases between them. The CDR3 extends over 16 amino acids. The CDR3 DNA reads as TGTGCCAGCAGCTCCCCCCCGGGAGTTTATAATTCACCCCTCCACTTT. Translated: CASSSPPGVYNSPLHF.

The chain recombines TRBV15 with TRBJ1-1; TRBD1 is a possible D gene (6 bases). CDR3 length: 12 amino acids. CDR1 LNHNV and CDR2 YYDKDF come from the germline V gene (reference sequence). With 8 bases removed from V and 1 base from J, the gap between germline ends came to 8 bases. CDR3 in amino acids: CATATGNTEAFF. CDR3 bases: TGTGCCACCGCGACAGGGAACACTGAAGCTTTCTTT.

The table lists this clone with a count of one. V usage is TRBV19 and J usage is TRBJ1-1, with 7 bases matching TRBD1. The CDR3 has 15 amino acids. The trim removed 5 bases at V and 1 base at J, leaving 7 bases unmatched. CDR1 and CDR2 (germline): LNHDA, SQIVND (reference sequence). Here the CDR3 reads CASSWTGGRNTEAFF. CDR3 DNA sequence: TGTGCCAGTAGTTGGACAGGCGGAAGGAACACTGAAGCTTTCTTT.

The chain combines TRBV19 with TRBJ1-5, with D tentatively TRBD1 (6 bases). The V gene's germline CDR1 is LNHDA and CDR2 SQIVND (reference sequence). This CDR3 contains 15 residues. The V end lost 1 base, the J end lost 1 base, and 8 bases lay between the germline ends. Here the CDR3 reads CASSIGTASNQPQHF. The CDR3 coding sequence is TGTGCCAGTAGTATAGGGACAGCCAGCAATCAGCCCCAGCATTTT.

V is TRBV7-9 and J is TRBJ2-5; no reliable D call. The germline V gene has CDR1 SEHNR and CDR2 FQNEAQ (reference sequence). With 4 bases removed from V and 5 bases from J, the gap between germline ends came to 17 bases. The CDR3 consists of 15 residues. This CDR3 is CASSSIVAAQETQYF. Written as DNA, the CDR3 is TGTGCCAGCAGCTCCATCGTGGCTGCCCAGGAGACCCAGTACTTC.

The sample holds one count of this clone. The chain links TRBV6-1 to TRBJ2-1; TRBD2 aligns across 16 bases. Germline V CDR1 and CDR2: MNHNS, SASEGT. The CDR3 is 16 residues long. V dropped 4 bases and J dropped 9; count of bases not matched to a gene: 6. The CDR3 coding sequence is TGTGCCAGCAGTGGTCAGGGACTAGCGGGGGGGACTGAGCAGTTCTTC. Amino acid sequence: CASSGQGLAGGTEQFF.

V and J are TRBV10-2 and TRBJ2-1; 10 bases are shared with TRBD2. Germline trimming cut 6 bases from V and 0 bases from J; bases unmatched to any gene: 5. Per germline, CDR1 WSHSY and CDR2 SAAADI. The CDR3 extends over 16 amino acids. The CDR3 nucleotides are TGCGCCAGCAGGGGGGCTAGCGGGAGCTCCTACAATGAGCAGTTCTTC. Protein sequence: CASRGASGSSYNEQFF.

The chain carries TRBV11-3 and TRBJ2-1; no reliable D call. Germline values: CDR1 SGHNT, CDR2 YENEEA. The CDR3 sequence is 13 residues long. V dropped 0 bases and J dropped 4 bases, with 4 bases sitting between them. For the CDR3, the DNA is TGTGCCAGCAGCTTAGATGATTACAATGAGCAGTTCTTC. This sequence encodes CASSLDDYNEQFF.

This sequence joins TRBV6-5 and TRBJ2-7; 7 bases fit TRBD1. The CDR3 runs to 15 residues. The trim removed 2 bases at V and 1 base at J, leaving 5 bases unmatched. In germline, CDR1 is MNHEY, CDR2 SVGAGI. The CDR3: CASSYGTERSYEQYF. As DNA, the CDR3 is TGTGCCAGCAGTTACGGGACAGAGAGGTCCTACGAGCAGTACTTC.

The CDR3 DNA reads as TGTGCCAGCAGCCCCAAAGGGGGACGCCCTCAAGAGACCCAGTACTTC. This sequence encodes CASSPKGGRPQETQYF. The chain uses TRBV21-1 and TRBJ2-5; the D segment call TRBD1 is taken from the table without a DNA check. TRBV21-1 is a pseudogene locus. The CDR3 contains 16 residues.

This CDR3 is CSARWVAEAFF. The CDR3 DNA follows: TGCAGTGCTAGGTGGGTAGCCGAAGCTTTCTTT. The chain carries TRBV20-1 and TRBJ1-1; D gene unclear. Germline values: CDR1 DFQATT, CDR2 SNEGSKA (reference sequence). The CDR3 has 11 residues. V lost 3 bases, J lost 8 bases, and 10 bases lay in between.

This chain connects TRBV19 to TRBJ2-7; perhaps TRBD1 as D (5 bases). V shed 6 bases and J shed 3 bases, with 12 bases lying between them. This CDR3 comprises 13 residues. Germline lookup yields CDR1 LNHDA and CDR2 SQIVND (reference sequence). CDR3: CASRPTGNYEQYF. The DNA of the CDR3 is TGTGCCAGTAGGCCCACAGGAAACTACGAGCAGTACTTC.

This sequence joins TRBV5-1 and TRBJ1-6; D not certain. V was clipped by 4 bases and J by 10 bases, with 18 bases between them. CDR1 and CDR2 (germline): SGHRS, YFSETQ. The CDR3 contains 15 residues. In nucleotides, the CDR3 is TGCGCCAGCAGCCACCTTACGGGGTCGGGATCACCCCTCCACTTT. This sequence encodes CASSHLTGSGSPLHF. The full variable domain, with the rest looked up from reference TRBV5-1 and TRBJ1-6, is KAGVTQTPRYLIKTRGQQVTLSCSPISGHRSVSWYQQTPGQGLQFLFEYFSETQRNKGNFPGRFSGRQFSNSRSEMNVSTLELGDSALYLCASSHLTGSGSPLHFGNGTRLTVT.

This clone was found once. The gene calls are TRBV5-4 and TRBJ1-6, with D possibly being TRBD1 (6 bases). Trimming pared 1 base from V and 3 bases from J, leaving 8 bases between. Germline V CDR1 and CDR2: SGHNT, YYREEE (reference sequence). The CDR3 is made up of 15 amino acids. CDR3 in DNA: TGTGCCAGCAGCTTGACAGGGAACTATAATTCACCCCTCCACTTT. Translated, it gives CASSLTGNYNSPLHF.

The CDR3 coding sequence is TGTGCCAGCAGTATAGGGTCACAGGGGGCCGGTGAGCAGTACTTC. This sequence encodes CASSIGSQGAGEQYF. The chain recombines TRBV6-5 with TRBJ2-7; TRBD1 agrees at 9 bases. Germline V gene lookup returns CDR1 MNHEY and CDR2 SVGAGI. The junction had 12 bases not matched to a gene; V was cut back by 5 bases and J by 7 bases. The CDR3 has 15 residues.

The V call is TRBV5-4, the J call TRBJ1-1; D not resolved. Germline CDR1 is SGHNT and CDR2 is YYREEE (reference sequence). The CDR3 consists of 15 residues. V shed 4 bases and J shed 2 bases, with 15 bases lying between them. The CDR3 is CASSPQGQLNTEAFF. The CDR3 bases are TGTGCCAGCAGCCCCCAAGGGCAGCTAAACACTGAAGCTTTCTTT.